A selection of T cell receptor beta chains follows, all from one sample in a study of Tregs in tolerant kidney transplant recipients. Profiled with immunoSEQ multiplex PCR; TCRdb holds only in-frame clones, not every one. Altogether 90,000 to 150,000 clones are present, 92% being singletons, with the ten largest covering approximately 0.59%. Sequenced sample: CD4+ T cells from blood. These receptors were collected from a human donor in good health. Each CDR3 is given with its conserved first and last residue. The order of the fields is J gene, D gene, V gene, CDR3 protein, CDR3 DNA. The D gene is left open where the match is weak.

J gene: TRBJ2-7; D gene: NA; V gene: TRBV18; CDR3 protein: CASSPVLGEQYF; CDR3 DNA: TGTGCCAGCTCACCAGTATTGGGGGAGCAGTACTTC
J gene: TRBJ1-2; D gene: TRBD1; V gene: TRBV12-5; CDR3 protein: CASGVAQGFNYGYTF; CDR3 DNA: TGTGCTAGTGGTGTTGCACAGGGGTTCAACTATGGCTACACCTTC
J gene: TRBJ1-1; D gene: TRBD1; V gene: TRBV10-1; CDR3 protein: CASSGQGAPEAFF; CDR3 DNA: TGCGCCAGCAGTGGGCAGGGGGCGCCTGAAGCTTTCTTT
J gene: TRBJ2-1; D gene: NA; V gene: TRBV6-6; CDR3 protein: CASLPGGSSYNEQFF; CDR3 DNA: TGTGCCAGCCTTCCGGGTGGGTCCTCCTACAATGAGCAGTTCTTC
J gene: TRBJ1-1; D gene: TRBD1; V gene: TRBV11-3; CDR3 protein: CASSPGQGETEAFF; CDR3 DNA: TGTGCCAGCAGCCCCGGACAGGGGGAGACTGAAGCTTTCTTT
J gene: TRBJ1-5; D gene: TRBD1; V gene: TRBV6-5; CDR3 protein: CASSYLGQQPQHF; CDR3 DNA: TGTGCCAGCAGTTACTTGGGACAGCAGCCCCAGCATTTT
J gene: TRBJ2-7; D gene: NA; V gene: TRBV5-1; CDR3 protein: CASSLGTPGVEQYF; CDR3 DNA: TGCGCCAGCAGCCTAGGGACTCCCGGGGTAGAGCAGTACTTC
J gene: TRBJ1-2; D gene: NA; V gene: TRBV7-2; CDR3 protein: CASSFTGSNYGYTF; CDR3 DNA: TGTGCCAGCAGCTTTACAGGGAGCAACTATGGCTACACCTTC
J gene: TRBJ2-2; D gene: NA; V gene: TRBV19; CDR3 protein: CASGFRGANTGELFF; CDR3 DNA: TGTGCCAGTGGTTTCCGAGGGGCGAACACCGGGGAGCTGTTTTTT
J gene: TRBJ2-7; D gene: TRBD2; V gene: TRBV6-5; CDR3 protein: CASRRTSGGYEQYF; CDR3 DNA: TGTGCCAGCAGACGGACTAGCGGGGGGTACGAGCAGTACTTC
J gene: TRBJ1-1; D gene: NA; V gene: TRBV6-5; CDR3 protein: CASSYGSGRLNTEAFF; CDR3 DNA: TGTGCCAGCAGTTACGGTAGTGGACGGTTGAACACTGAAGCTTTCTTT
J gene: TRBJ2-3; D gene: TRBD2; V gene: TRBV25-1; CDR3 protein: CASSEKWGGQYF; CDR3 DNA: TGTGCCAGCAGTGAAAAGTGGGGGGGGCAGTATTTT
J gene: TRBJ2-7; D gene: NA; V gene: TRBV10-3; CDR3 protein: CAISDQGYEQYF; CDR3 DNA: TGTGCCATCAGTGACCAGGGCTACGAGCAGTACTTC
J gene: TRBJ1-2; D gene: TRBD1; V gene: TRBV5-4; CDR3 protein: CASRQGQAHGYTF; CDR3 DNA: TGTGCCAGCAGACAGGGACAGGCGCATGGCTACACCTTC
J gene: TRBJ2-7; D gene: NA; V gene: TRBV18; CDR3 protein: CASSNAGTLYEQYF; CDR3 DNA: TGTGCCAGCTCCAACGCCGGGACACTGTACGAGCAGTACTTC
J gene: TRBJ2-7; D gene: NA; V gene: TRBV5-6; CDR3 protein: CASSFQGPYEQYF; CDR3 DNA: TGTGCCAGCAGCTTCCAGGGGCCCTACGAGCAGTACTTC